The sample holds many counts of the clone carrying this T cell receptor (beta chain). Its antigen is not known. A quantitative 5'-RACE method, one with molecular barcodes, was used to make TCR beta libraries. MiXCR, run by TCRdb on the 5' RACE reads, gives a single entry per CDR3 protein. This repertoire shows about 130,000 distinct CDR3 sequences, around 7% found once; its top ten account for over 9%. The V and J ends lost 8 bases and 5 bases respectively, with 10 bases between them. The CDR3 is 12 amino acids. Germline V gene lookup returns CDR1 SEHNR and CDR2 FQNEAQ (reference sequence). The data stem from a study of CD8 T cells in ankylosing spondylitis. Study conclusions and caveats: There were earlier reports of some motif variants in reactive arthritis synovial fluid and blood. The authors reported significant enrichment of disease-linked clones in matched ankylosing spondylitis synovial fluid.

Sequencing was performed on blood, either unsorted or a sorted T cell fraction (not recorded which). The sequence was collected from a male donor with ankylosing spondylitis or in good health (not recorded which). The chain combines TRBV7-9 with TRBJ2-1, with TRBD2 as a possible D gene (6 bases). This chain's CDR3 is CASLGGHNEQFF. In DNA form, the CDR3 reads TGTGCCAGCCTTGGAGGGCACAATGAGCAGTTCTTC. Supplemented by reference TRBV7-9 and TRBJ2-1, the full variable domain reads DTGVSQNPRHKITKRGQNVTFRCDPISEHNRLYWYRQTLGQGPEFLTYFQNEAQLEKSRLLSDRFSAERPKGSFSTLEIQRTEQGDSAMYLCASLGGHNEQFFGPGTRLTVL.